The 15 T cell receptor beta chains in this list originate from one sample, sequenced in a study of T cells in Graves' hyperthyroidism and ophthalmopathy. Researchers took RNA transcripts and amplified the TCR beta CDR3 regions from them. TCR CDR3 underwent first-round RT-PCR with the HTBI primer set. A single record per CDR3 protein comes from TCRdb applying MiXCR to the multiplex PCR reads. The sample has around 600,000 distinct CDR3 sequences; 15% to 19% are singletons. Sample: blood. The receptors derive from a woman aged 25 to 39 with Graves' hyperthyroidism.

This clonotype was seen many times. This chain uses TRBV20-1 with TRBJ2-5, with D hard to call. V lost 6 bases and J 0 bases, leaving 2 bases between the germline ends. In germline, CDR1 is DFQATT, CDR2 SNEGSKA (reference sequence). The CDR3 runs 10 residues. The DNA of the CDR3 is TGCAGTGCCGACCAAGAGACCCAGTACTTC. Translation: CSADQETQYF.

This CDR3 reads CASSSRPTLGLAGGRHIQYF. The CDR3 nucleotides read TGTGCCAGCAGTTCGCGACCGACGCTCGGACTAGCGGGAGGGCGGCACATTCAGTACTTC. The chain employs TRBV6-1 and TRBJ2-4; 15 bases agree with TRBD2. This CDR3 is 20 amino acids long. V was clipped by 5 bases and J by 8 bases; unmatched bases: 19. CDR1 is MNHNS, CDR2 SASEGT, per germline.

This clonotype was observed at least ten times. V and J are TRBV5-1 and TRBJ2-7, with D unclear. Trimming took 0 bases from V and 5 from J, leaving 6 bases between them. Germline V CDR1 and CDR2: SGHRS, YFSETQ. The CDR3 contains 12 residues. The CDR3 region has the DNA TGCGCCAGCAGCTTGGGGGTAGACGAGCAGTACTTC. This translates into CASSLGVDEQYF.

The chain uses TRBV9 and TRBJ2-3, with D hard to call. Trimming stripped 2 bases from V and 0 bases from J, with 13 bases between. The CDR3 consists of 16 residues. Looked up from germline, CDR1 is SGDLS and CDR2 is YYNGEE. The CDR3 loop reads CASSVTTGFSTDTQYF. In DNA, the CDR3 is TGTGCCAGCAGCGTCACCACTGGATTTAGCACAGATACGCAGTATTTT.

The DNA of the CDR3 is TGTGCCAGCAGTGGGACTAGCGGGAGGAAGAGCTATGAGCAGTTCTTC. This codes for CASSGTSGRKSYEQFF. J is TRBJ2-1 and V is TRBV25-1; 14 nucleotides align to TRBD2. This CDR3 is 16 amino acids long. Per the germline V gene, CDR1 is MGHDK and CDR2 is SYGVNS. V lost 4 bases, J lost 8 bases, and 7 bases stayed unmatched.

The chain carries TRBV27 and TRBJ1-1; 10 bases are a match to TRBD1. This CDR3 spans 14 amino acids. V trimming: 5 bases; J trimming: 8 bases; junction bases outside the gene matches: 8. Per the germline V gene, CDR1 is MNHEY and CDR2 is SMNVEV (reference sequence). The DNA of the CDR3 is TGTGCCAGCAGTCTCCGGGACAGGGGAACAGAAGCTTTCTTT. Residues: CASSLRDRGTEAFF.

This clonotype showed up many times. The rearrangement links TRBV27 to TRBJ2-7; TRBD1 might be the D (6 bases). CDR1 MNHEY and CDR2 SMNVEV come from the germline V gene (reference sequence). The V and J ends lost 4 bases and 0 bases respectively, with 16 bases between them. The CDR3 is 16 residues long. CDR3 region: CASSSYFDRFSYEQYF. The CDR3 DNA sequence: TGTGCCAGCAGTTCCTACTTTGACAGGTTCTCCTACGAGCAGTACTTC.

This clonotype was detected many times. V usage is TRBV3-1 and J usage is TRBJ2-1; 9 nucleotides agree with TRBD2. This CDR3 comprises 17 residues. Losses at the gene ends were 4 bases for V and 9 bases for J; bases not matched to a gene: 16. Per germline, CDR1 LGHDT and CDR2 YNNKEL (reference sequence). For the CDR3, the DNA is TGTGCCAGCAGCCCTCCTATTGGCGGGAGGGCCCTCAGTGAGCAGTTCTTC. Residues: CASSPPIGGRALSEQFF.

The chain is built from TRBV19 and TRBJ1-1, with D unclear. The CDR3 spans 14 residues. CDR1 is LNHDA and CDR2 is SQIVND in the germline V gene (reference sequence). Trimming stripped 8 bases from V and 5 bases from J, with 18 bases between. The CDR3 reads CASPSQYPGTEAFF. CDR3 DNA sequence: TGTGCCAGTCCGTCTCAATACCCTGGAACTGAAGCTTTCTTT.

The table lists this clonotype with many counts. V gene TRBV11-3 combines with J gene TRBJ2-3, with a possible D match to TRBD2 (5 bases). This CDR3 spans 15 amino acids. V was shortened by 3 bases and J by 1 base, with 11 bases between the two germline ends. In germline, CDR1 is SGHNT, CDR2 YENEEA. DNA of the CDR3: TGTGCCAGCAGCTTTGGAGGCACCGGCACAGATACGCAGTATTTT. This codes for CASSFGGTGTDTQYF.

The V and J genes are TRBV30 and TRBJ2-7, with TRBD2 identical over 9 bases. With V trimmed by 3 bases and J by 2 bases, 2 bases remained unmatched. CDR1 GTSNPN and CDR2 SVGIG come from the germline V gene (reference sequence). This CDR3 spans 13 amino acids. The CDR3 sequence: CAWSRTSAYEQYF. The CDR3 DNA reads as TGTGCCTGGAGCCGGACTAGCGCCTACGAGCAGTACTTC.

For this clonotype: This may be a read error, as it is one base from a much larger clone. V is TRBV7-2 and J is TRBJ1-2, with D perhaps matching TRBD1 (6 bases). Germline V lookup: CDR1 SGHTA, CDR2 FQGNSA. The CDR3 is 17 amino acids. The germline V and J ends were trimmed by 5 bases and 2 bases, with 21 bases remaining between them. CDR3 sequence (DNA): TGTGCCAGCAGCCTCACCCGCGGACGGGGGGCAAACTATGGCTACACCTTC. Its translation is CASSLTRGRGANYGYTF.

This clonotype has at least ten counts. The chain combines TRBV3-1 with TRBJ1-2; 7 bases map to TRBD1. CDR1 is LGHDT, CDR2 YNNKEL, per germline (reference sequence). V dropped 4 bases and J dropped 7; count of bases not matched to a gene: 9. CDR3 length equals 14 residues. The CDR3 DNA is TGTGCCAGCAGCCCTGGGACAGACCTTCCTGGCTACACCTTC. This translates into CASSPGTDLPGYTF.

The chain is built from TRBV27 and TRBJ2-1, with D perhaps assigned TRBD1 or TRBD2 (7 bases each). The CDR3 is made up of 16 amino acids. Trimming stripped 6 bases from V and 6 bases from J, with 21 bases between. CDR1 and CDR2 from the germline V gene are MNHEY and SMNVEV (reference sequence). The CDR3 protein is CASRPRGGGYTNEQFF. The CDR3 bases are TGTGCCAGCAGGCCCCGGGGAGGGGGCTACACCAATGAGCAGTTCTTC.

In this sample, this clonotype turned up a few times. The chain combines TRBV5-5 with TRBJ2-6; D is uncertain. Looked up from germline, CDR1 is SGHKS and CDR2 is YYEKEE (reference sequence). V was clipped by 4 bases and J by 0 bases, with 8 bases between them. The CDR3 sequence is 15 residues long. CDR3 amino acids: CASSQQNSGANVLTF. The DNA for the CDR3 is TGTGCCAGCAGCCAACAAAACTCTGGGGCCAACGTCCTGACTTTC.